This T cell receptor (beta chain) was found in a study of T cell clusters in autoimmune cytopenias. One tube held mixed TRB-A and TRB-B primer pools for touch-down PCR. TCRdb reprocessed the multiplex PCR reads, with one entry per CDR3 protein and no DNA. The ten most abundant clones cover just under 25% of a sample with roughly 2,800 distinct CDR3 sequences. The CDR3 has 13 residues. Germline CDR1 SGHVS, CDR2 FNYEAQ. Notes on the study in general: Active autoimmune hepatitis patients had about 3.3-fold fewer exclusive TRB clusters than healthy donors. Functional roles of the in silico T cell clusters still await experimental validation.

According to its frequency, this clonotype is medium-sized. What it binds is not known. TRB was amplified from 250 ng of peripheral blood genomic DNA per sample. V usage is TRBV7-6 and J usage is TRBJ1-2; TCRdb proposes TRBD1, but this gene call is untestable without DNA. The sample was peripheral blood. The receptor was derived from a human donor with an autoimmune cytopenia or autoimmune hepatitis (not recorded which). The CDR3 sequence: CASSLGQVYGYTF.